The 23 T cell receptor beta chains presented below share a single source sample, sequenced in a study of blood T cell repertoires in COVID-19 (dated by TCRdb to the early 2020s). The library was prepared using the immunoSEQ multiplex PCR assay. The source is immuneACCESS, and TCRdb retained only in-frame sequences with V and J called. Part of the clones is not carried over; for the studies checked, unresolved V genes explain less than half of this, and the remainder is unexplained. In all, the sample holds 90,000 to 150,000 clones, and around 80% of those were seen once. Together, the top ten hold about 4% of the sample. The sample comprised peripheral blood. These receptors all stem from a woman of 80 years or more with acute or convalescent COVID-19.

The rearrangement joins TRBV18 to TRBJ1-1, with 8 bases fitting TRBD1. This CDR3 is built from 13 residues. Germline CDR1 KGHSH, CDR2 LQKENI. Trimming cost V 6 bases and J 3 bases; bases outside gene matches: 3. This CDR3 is CASSPDRDTEAFF. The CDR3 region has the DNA TGTGCCAGCTCCCCGGACAGGGACACTGAAGCTTTCTTT.

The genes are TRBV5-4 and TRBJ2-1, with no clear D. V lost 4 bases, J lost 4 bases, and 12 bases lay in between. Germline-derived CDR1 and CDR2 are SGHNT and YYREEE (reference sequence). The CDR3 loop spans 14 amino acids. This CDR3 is CASSLIEAYNEQFF. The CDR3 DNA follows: TGTGCCAGCAGCCTCATTGAGGCGTACAATGAGCAGTTCTTC.

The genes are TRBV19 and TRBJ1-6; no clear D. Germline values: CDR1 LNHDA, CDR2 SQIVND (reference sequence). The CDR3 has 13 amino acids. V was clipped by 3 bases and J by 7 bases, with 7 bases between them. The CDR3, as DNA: TGTGCCAGTAGTATCAGTAAAAATTCACCCCTCCACTTT. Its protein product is CASSISKNSPLHF. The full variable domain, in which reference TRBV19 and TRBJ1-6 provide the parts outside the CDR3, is DGGITQSPKYLFRKEGQNVTLSCEQNLNHDAMYWYRQDPGQGLRLIYYSQIVNDFQKGDIAEGYSVSREKKESFPLTVTSAQKNPTAFYLCASSISKNSPLHFGNGTRLTVT.

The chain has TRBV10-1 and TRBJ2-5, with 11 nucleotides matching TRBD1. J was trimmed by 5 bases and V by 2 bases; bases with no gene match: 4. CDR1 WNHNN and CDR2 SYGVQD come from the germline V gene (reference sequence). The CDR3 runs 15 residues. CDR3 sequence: CASSEGTGGRETQYF. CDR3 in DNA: TGCGCCAGCAGTGAGGGGACAGGGGGTCGGGAGACCCAGTACTTC.

CDR3 amino acids: CASSNDSIQETQYF. For the CDR3, the DNA is TGTGCCAGTAGTAACGACAGTATTCAGGAGACCCAGTACTTC. This chain connects TRBV19 to TRBJ2-5, with D tentatively TRBD1 (5 bases). The CDR3 is 14 residues long. CDR1 and CDR2 from the germline V gene are LNHDA and SQIVND (reference sequence). V was trimmed by 4 bases and J by 5 bases, leaving 14 bases between them.

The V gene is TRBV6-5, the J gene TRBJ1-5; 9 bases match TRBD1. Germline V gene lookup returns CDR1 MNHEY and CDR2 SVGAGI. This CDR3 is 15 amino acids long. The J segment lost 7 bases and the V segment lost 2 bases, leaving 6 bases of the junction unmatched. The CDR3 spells CASSYEGTGWQPQHF. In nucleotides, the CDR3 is TGTGCCAGCAGTTACGAGGGGACAGGGTGGCAGCCCCAGCATTTT.

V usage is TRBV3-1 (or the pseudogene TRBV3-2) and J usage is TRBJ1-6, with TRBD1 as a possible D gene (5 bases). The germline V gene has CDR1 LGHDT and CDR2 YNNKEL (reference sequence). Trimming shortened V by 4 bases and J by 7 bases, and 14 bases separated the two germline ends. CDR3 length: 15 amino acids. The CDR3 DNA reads TGTGCCAGCAGCCCAGGGAGGGCGTTCAATTCACCCCTCCACTTT. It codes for CASSPGRAFNSPLHF.

CDR3 sequence reads: CAAATASTSPLHF. The CDR3 DNA follows: TGTGCCGCGGCGACCGCTTCAACTTCACCCCTCCACTTT. V usage is TRBV10-3 and J usage is TRBJ1-6; D remains unclear. The V and J ends lost 11 bases and 9 bases respectively, with 17 bases between them. Per germline, CDR1 ENHRY and CDR2 SYGVKD. There are 13 residues in the CDR3.

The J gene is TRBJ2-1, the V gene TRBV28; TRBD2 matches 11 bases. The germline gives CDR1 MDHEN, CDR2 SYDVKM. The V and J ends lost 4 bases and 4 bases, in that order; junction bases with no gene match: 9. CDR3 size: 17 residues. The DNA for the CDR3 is TGTGCCAGCAGTTCCCTAAGACTAGCGGGATCTTACAATGAGCAGTTCTTC. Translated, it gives CASSSLRLAGSYNEQFF.

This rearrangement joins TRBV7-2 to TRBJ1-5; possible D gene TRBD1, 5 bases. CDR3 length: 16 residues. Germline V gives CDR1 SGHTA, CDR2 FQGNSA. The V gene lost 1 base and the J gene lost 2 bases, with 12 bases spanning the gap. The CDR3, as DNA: TGTGCCAGCAGCTTAGTAGGCGGGGGAGGCAATCAGCCCCAGCATTTT. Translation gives CASSLVGGGGNQPQHF.

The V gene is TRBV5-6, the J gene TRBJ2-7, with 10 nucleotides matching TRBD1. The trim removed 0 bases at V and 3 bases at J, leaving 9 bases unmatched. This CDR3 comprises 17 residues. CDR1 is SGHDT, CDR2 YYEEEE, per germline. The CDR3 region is CASSLASDRDRGYEQYF. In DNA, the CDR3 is TGTGCCAGCAGCTTGGCCAGCGACCGGGACAGGGGCTACGAGCAGTACTTC.

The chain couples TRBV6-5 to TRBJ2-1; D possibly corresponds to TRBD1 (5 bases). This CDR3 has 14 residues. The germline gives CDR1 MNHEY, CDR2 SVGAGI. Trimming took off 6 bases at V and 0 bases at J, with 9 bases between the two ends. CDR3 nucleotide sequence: TGTGCCAGCAGCCGACAGATCTCCTACAATGAGCAGTTCTTC. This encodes CASSRQISYNEQFF.

The CDR3 loop reads CASSPMNRGLTEAFF. The DNA for the CDR3 is TGTGCCAGCTCACCCATGAACAGGGGGCTCACTGAAGCTTTCTTT. The chain uses TRBV18 and TRBJ1-1, with 9 positions matching TRBD1. Germline V CDR1 and CDR2: KGHSH, LQKENI. This CDR3 region has 15 residues. V shed 3 bases and J 4 bases; nucleotides not matched to a gene: 6.

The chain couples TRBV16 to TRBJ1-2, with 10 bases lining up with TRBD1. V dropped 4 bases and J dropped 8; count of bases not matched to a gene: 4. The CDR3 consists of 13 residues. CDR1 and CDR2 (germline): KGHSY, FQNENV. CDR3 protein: CASSPGTGDGYTF. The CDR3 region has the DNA TGTGCCAGCAGCCCGGGGACAGGGGACGGCTACACCTTC.

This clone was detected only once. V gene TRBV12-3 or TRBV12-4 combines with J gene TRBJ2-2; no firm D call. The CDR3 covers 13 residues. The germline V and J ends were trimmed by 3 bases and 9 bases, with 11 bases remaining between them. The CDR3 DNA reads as TGTGCCAGCAGTTTGAAGCCAAGCCGGGAGCTGTTTTTT. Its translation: CASSLKPSRELFF.

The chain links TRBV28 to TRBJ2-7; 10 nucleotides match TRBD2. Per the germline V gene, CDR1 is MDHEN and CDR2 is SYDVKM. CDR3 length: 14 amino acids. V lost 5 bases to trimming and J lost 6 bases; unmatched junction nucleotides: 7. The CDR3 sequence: CASSVRLAGTEQYF. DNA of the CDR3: TGTGCCAGCAGTGTGAGACTAGCGGGTACCGAGCAGTACTTC.

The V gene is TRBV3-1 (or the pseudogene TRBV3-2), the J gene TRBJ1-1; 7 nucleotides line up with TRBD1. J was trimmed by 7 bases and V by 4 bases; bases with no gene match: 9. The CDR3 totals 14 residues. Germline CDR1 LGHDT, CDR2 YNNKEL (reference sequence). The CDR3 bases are TGTGCCAGCAGCCCCCGCGGACAGGACTTTGAAGCTTTCTTT. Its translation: CASSPRGQDFEAFF.

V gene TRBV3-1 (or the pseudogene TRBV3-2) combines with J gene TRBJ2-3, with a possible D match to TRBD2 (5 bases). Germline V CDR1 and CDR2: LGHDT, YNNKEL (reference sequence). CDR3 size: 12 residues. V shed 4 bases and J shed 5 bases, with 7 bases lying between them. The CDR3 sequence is CASSRRRDTQYF. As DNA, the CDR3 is TGTGCCAGCAGCCGGAGGAGAGATACGCAGTATTTT.

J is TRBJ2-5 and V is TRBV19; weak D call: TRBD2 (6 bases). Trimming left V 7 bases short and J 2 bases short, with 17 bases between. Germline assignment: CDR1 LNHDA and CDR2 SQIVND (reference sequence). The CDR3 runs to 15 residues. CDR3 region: CASTSGLAEQETQYF. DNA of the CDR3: TGTGCCAGTACCTCGGGTTTAGCGGAGCAAGAGACCCAGTACTTC.

The CDR3 DNA reads as TGTGCCAGCTCACCGGGGCAGTCTAATGAAAAACTGTTTTTT. This sequence encodes CASSPGQSNEKLFF. The rearrangement links TRBV18 to TRBJ1-4; D is perhaps TRBD1 (5 bases). The ends were cut back, 3 bases at V and 3 bases at J, with 8 bases in the middle. Germline CDR1 reads KGHSH; CDR2 reads LQKENI. This CDR3 region has 14 residues.

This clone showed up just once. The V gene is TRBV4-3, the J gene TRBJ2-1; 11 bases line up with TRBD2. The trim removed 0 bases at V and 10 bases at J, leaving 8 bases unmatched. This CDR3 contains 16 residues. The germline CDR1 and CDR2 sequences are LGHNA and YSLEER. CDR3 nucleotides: TGCGCCAGCAGCCAAGATCCCCTAGCGGGGGGAGGGGAGCAGTTCTTC. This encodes CASSQDPLAGGGEQFF.

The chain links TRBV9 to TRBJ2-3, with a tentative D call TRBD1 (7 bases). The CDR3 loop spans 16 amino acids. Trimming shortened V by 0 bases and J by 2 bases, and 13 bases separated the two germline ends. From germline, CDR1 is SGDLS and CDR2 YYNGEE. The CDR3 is CASSVAGDSHTDTQYF. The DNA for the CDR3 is TGTGCCAGCAGCGTAGCGGGGGACAGCCACACAGATACGCAGTATTTT.

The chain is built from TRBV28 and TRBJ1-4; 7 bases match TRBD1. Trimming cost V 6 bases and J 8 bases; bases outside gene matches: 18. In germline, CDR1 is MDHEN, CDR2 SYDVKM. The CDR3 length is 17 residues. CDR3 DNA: TGTGCCAGCAGGCCTCATCGGCTGGGACAGTCAGGCGAAAAACTGTTTTTT. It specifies CASRPHRLGQSGEKLFF.